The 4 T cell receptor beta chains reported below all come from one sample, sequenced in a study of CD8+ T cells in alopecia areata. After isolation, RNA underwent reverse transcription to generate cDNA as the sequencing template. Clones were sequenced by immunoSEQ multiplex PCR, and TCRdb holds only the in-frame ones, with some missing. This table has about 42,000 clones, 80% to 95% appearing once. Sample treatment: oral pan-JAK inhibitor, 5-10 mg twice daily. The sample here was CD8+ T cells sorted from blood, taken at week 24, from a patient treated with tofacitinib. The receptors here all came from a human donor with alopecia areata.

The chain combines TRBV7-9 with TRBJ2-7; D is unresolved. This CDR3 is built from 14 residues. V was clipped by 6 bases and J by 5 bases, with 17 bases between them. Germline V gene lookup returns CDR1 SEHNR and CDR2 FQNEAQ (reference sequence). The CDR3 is CASSLLILGNEQYF. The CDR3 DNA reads TGTGCCAGCAGTCTTCTGATTTTAGGGAACGAGCAGTACTTC.

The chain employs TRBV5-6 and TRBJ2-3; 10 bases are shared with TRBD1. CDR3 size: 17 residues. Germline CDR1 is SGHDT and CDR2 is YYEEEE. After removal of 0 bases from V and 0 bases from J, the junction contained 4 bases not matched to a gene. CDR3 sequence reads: CASSLVRDRGSTDTQYF. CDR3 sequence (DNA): TGTGCCAGCAGCTTGGTCCGGGACAGGGGAAGCACAGATACGCAGTATTTT.

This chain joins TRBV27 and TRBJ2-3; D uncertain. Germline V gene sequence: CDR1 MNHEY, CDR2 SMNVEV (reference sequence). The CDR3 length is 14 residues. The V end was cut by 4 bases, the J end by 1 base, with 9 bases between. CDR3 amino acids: CASSSLLRTDTQYF. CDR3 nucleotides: TGTGCCAGCAGTTCCCTCCTACGCACAGATACGCAGTATTTT.

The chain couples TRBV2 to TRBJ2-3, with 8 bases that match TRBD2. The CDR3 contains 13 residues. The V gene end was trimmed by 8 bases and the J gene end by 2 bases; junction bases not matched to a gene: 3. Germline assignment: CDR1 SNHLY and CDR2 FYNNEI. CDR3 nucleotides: TGTGCCAGCCATAGCGGGGACACAGATACGCAGTATTTT. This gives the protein CASHSGDTDTQYF.